The next 30 T cell receptor beta chains were all read from a single sample in a study of sequential checkpoint blockade in melanoma. Noted treatment: randomized to nivolumab then ipilimumab (arm A) or the reverse (arm B). Clones were read by immunoSEQ multiplex PCR, and TCRdb kept only the in-frame ones, dropping some. The profile covers 15,000 to 20,000 clones, with around 80% appearing a single time and 36% taken by the ten largest. The specimen was CD8+ T cells sorted from blood (inferred from file names), collected from a patient given nivolumab and ipilimumab in sequence. These receptors were collected from a human donor with melanoma.

This clone has just one count. V and J are TRBV19 and TRBJ2-1; tentatively, D is TRBD2 (5 bases). The V gene's germline CDR1 is LNHDA and CDR2 SQIVND (reference sequence). With 6 bases removed from V and 9 bases from J, the gap between germline ends came to 15 bases. This CDR3 is 13 amino acids long. This chain's CDR3 is CASSATSGVEQFF. The CDR3 DNA reads as TGTGCCAGTAGCGCTACTAGTGGCGTTGAGCAGTTCTTC.

In its sample, this clone was seen a few times. The chain is built from TRBV7-9 and TRBJ1-1, with TRBD1 as a possible D gene (6 bases). Germline V gene data show CDR1 as SEHNR and CDR2 as FQNEAQ (reference sequence). CDR3 length equals 15 residues. V was trimmed by 4 bases and J by 2 bases, leaving 14 bases between them. In DNA, the CDR3 is TGTGCCAGCAGCTCGACGAGACAGGTAAACACTGAAGCTTTCTTT. Translation gives CASSSTRQVNTEAFF.

The chain is built from TRBV6-1 and TRBJ1-5; no clear D gene. CDR3 length: 14 residues. Per the germline V gene, CDR1 is MNHNS and CDR2 is SASEGT. V was shortened by 4 bases and J by 0 bases, with 7 bases between the two germline ends. The CDR3 sequence is CASSGTYSNQPQHF. In DNA form, the CDR3 reads TGTGCCAGCAGTGGGACTTATAGCAATCAGCCCCAGCATTTT.

The J gene is TRBJ2-7, the V gene TRBV9, with TRBD1 identical over 10 bases. Germline V gene data show CDR1 as SGDLS and CDR2 as YYNGEE. The CDR3 extends over 13 amino acids. With 3 bases clipped from V and 4 bases from J, the junction kept 1 base outside the gene matches. CDR3: CASSEGQGYEQYF. As DNA, the CDR3 is TGTGCCAGCAGCGAGGGACAGGGGTACGAGCAGTACTTC.

This clone was found once. This sequence joins TRBV29-1 and TRBJ2-6; possible D gene TRBD2, 6 bases. The V end lost 4 bases, the J end lost 5 bases, and 24 bases lay between the germline ends. The CDR3 extends over 18 amino acids. Germline values: CDR1 SQVTM, CDR2 ANQGSEA. CDR3 region: CSVVGILAYKSRANVLTF. The CDR3, as DNA: TGCAGCGTTGTAGGCATACTAGCATACAAAAGTCGGGCCAACGTCCTGACTTTC.

The chain joins TRBV5-1 to TRBJ2-1; 10 bases line up with TRBD2. CDR1 is SGHRS and CDR2 is YFSETQ in the germline V gene. The CDR3 loop spans 13 amino acids. V was clipped by 7 bases and J by 5 bases; unmatched bases: 3. The DNA of the CDR3 is TGCGCCAGCCGGACTAGCGGCAACAATGAGCAGTTCTTC. This codes for CASRTSGNNEQFF.

This chain connects TRBV7-6 to TRBJ2-5; D might be TRBD1 (5 bases). The J call may be mistaken, given a closer DNA end match to TRBJ2-7. Germline lookup yields CDR1 SGHVS and CDR2 FNYEAQ. The CDR3 contains 15 residues. CDR3 loop: CASSLVHRSSYEQYF. CDR3 nucleotide sequence: TGTGCCAGCAGCTTAGTCCACAGGAGCTCCTACGAGCAGTACTTC.

Only one count was recorded for this clone. V usage is TRBV29-1 and J usage is TRBJ2-1; 12 bases map to TRBD2. From germline, CDR1 is SQVTM and CDR2 ANQGSEA. J gave up 9 bases and V 5 bases, and 11 bases lay outside the gene matches. This CDR3 has 15 residues. CDR3 region: CSVPPTSGGRSEQFF. The CDR3 DNA sequence: TGCAGCGTTCCCCCGACTAGCGGGGGACGGAGTGAGCAGTTCTTC.

V usage is TRBV6-1 and J usage is TRBJ1-6, with D perhaps matching TRBD1 (6 bases). The CDR3 totals 16 residues. The V end lost 3 bases, the J end lost 4 bases, and 13 bases lay between the germline ends. The germline V gene has CDR1 MNHNS and CDR2 SASEGT. The DNA of the CDR3 is TGTGCCAGCAGTGAGGCCCCGGGACAATATAATTCACCCCTCCACTTT. Translated: CASSEAPGQYNSPLHF.

CDR3 bases: TGTGCCAGCAGCTTTGGGGGAGCGGGGACCGCCTACGAGCAGTACTTC. It is translated as CASSFGGAGTAYEQYF. This sequence joins TRBV7-9 and TRBJ2-5, with 7 bases aligning to TRBD2. The assigned J gene may be wrong: the sequence end matches TRBJ2-7 better. Germline V gives CDR1 SEHNR, CDR2 FQNEAQ (reference sequence). The CDR3 is 16 residues long.

This clone appeared a few times. This chain joins TRBV9 and TRBJ1-1; no reliable D call. The CDR3 runs 13 residues. V gave up 6 bases and J gave up 4 bases, with 13 bases separating them. Germline V gives CDR1 SGDLS, CDR2 YYNGEE. Written as DNA, the CDR3 is TGTGCCAGCACGCGCCTGGTTGGCACTGAAGCTTTCTTT. It translates to CASTRLVGTEAFF. Based on the CDR3 plus reference TRBV9 and TRBJ1-1, the full variable domain is DSGVTQTPKHLITATGQRVTLRCSPRSGDLSVYWYQQSLDQGLQFLIQYYNGEERAKGNILERFSAQQFPDLHSELNLSSLELGDSALYFCASTRLVGTEAFFGQGTRLTVV.

The rearrangement uses TRBV7-8 and TRBJ2-7, with a weak D call TRBD1 (5 bases). The germline V gene has CDR1 SGHVS and CDR2 FQNEAQ. V lost 1 base to trimming and J lost 7 bases, with 8 bases between them. This CDR3 is 12 amino acids long. The CDR3 here is CASSLGTLEQYF. The DNA for the CDR3 is TGTGCCAGCAGCTTAGGGACATTGGAGCAGTACTTC.

The chain combines TRBV27 with TRBJ2-1, with 9 positions matching TRBD1. Germline V gene lookup returns CDR1 MNHEY and CDR2 SMNVEV (reference sequence). V dropped 3 bases and J dropped 0; count of bases not matched to a gene: 0. The CDR3 extends over 15 amino acids. CDR3 loop: CASSLGQGSYNEQFF. The CDR3 nucleotides are TGTGCCAGCAGTTTGGGACAGGGCTCCTACAATGAGCAGTTCTTC.

V is TRBV19 and J is TRBJ2-1; possibly TRBD2 for D (5 bases). The CDR3 loop spans 12 amino acids. The germline V gene has CDR1 LNHDA and CDR2 SQIVND (reference sequence). The V gene lost 1 base and the J gene lost 8 bases, with 6 bases spanning the gap. CDR3 nucleotide sequence: TGTGCCAGTAGTATAGCCGGGGATGAGCAGTTCTTC. Amino acid sequence: CASSIAGDEQFF.

This rearrangement joins TRBV7-9 to TRBJ2-7; 9 nucleotides align to TRBD1. The germline CDR1 and CDR2 sequences are SEHNR and FQNEAQ (reference sequence). The CDR3 contains 16 residues. V lost 0 bases and J lost 3; bases outside the gene matches: 6. The CDR3 here is CASSLAPGQGSYEQYF. In nucleotides, the CDR3 is TGTGCCAGCAGCTTAGCGCCGGGACAGGGTAGCTACGAGCAGTACTTC.

The table lists this clone with a count of one. V and J are TRBV27 and TRBJ1-5; D unresolved. Germline V gene sequence: CDR1 MNHEY, CDR2 SMNVEV (reference sequence). Trimming removed 5 bases from V and 9 bases from J, with 17 bases in between. The CDR3 is made up of 14 amino acids. The chain's CDR3 is CASSPDAEVWPQHF. The CDR3 DNA reads as TGTGCCAGCAGTCCCGACGCCGAGGTTTGGCCCCAGCATTTT.

V gene TRBV15 combines with J gene TRBJ2-7, with TRBD2 matching 8 bases. The CDR3 is 13 residues long. Germline values: CDR1 LNHNV, CDR2 YYDKDF (reference sequence). The junction had 5 bases not matched to a gene; V was cut back by 8 bases and J by 2 bases. The CDR3 spells CATGSGAPYEQYF. DNA of the CDR3: TGTGCCACCGGTAGCGGGGCGCCCTACGAGCAGTACTTC.

CDR3: CASSSSPARQGRAETQYF. As DNA, the CDR3 is TGTGCCAGCAGTTCCTCCCCCGCCCGACAGGGTCGGGCGGAGACCCAGTACTTC. This chain connects TRBV28 to TRBJ2-5; 7 nucleotides align to TRBD1. Germline V gives CDR1 MDHEN, CDR2 SYDVKM. V lost 4 bases to trimming and J lost 5 bases; unmatched junction nucleotides: 19. The length of the CDR3 is 18 residues. The variable domain in full, with the rest retrieved from reference TRBV28 and TRBJ2-5, is DVKVTQSSRYLVKRTGEKVFLECVQDMDHENMFWYRQDPGLGLRLIYFSYDVKMKEKGDIPEGYSVSREKKERFSLILESASTNQTSMYLCASSSSPARQGRAETQYFGPGTRLLVL.

This chain links TRBV19 with TRBJ2-5; no reliable D call. V was clipped by 4 bases and J by 0 bases, with 9 bases between them. Germline CDR1 is LNHDA and CDR2 is SQIVND (reference sequence). The CDR3 is made up of 14 amino acids. The CDR3 DNA follows: TGTGCCAGTAGTACCTCAGTGTACCAAGAGACCCAGTACTTC. It codes for CASSTSVYQETQYF.

The chain joins TRBV28 to TRBJ1-5; a weak D match, TRBD1 (6 bases). The germline V gene encodes CDR1 MDHEN and CDR2 SYDVKM. With 5 bases removed from V and 5 bases from J, the gap between germline ends came to 13 bases. The CDR3 runs 14 residues. The CDR3 here is CASSGSGVYQPQHF. CDR3 sequence (DNA): TGTGCCAGCAGTGGGTCAGGGGTCTATCAGCCCCAGCATTTT.

This chain links TRBV28 with TRBJ2-2; 7 positions match TRBD1. The CDR3 consists of 14 residues. Trimming took 1 base from V and 6 from J; bases not matched to a gene: 2. CDR1 is MDHEN, CDR2 SYDVKM, per germline. The DNA of the CDR3 is TGTGCCAGCAGTTTATCCGACAGGGCCGGGGAGCTGTTTTTT. Translation gives CASSLSDRAGELFF. Complete variable domain (other parts from reference TRBV28 and TRBJ2-2): DVKVTQSSRYLVKRTGEKVFLECVQDMDHENMFWYRQDPGLGLRLIYFSYDVKMKEKGDIPEGYSVSREKKERFSLILESASTNQTSMYLCASSLSDRAGELFFGEGSRLTVL.

The CDR3 sequence: CASSLGRTLLVEQYF. The DNA for the CDR3 is TGTGCCAGCAGTTTAGGCAGAACCCTCCTAGTCGAGCAGTACTTC. The V gene is TRBV28, the J gene TRBJ2-7; D not certain. Germline-derived CDR1 and CDR2 are MDHEN and SYDVKM. This CDR3 comprises 15 residues. V was shortened by 2 bases and J by 6 bases, with 17 bases between the two germline ends.

The chain joins TRBV28 to TRBJ2-7; perhaps TRBD2 as D (5 bases). Germline CDR1 and CDR2: MDHEN and SYDVKM. Deletions cut 6 bases from V and 1 base from J, with 19 bases between. CDR3 length equals 16 residues. The CDR3 coding sequence is TGTGCCAGCAGGCTCCTCACTAGTAGCGCTTCCTACGAGCAGTACTTC. This codes for CASRLLTSSASYEQYF.

The V and J genes are TRBV28 and TRBJ2-7; 10 nucleotides align to TRBD2. CDR1 is MDHEN, CDR2 SYDVKM, per germline. The CDR3 has 14 residues. Germline trimming cut 7 bases from V and 1 base from J; bases unmatched to any gene: 4. This CDR3 is CASNQREGSYEQYF. For the CDR3, the DNA is TGTGCCAGCAATCAGCGGGAGGGTTCCTACGAGCAGTACTTC.

The chain joins TRBV13 to TRBJ2-3; D perhaps matches TRBD2 (7 bases). The CDR3 has 19 amino acids. The V end lost 1 base, the J end lost 5 bases, and 25 bases lay between the germline ends. Germline-derived CDR1 and CDR2 are PRHDT and FYEKMQ (reference sequence). In DNA form, the CDR3 reads TGTGCCAGCAGCTTAGAAGATCTGGGGGGGGCTGGTGGACGAGATACGCAGTATTTT. This gives the protein CASSLEDLGGAGGRDTQYF.

The chain has TRBV9 and TRBJ2-1, with 8 bases identical to TRBD1. The CDR3 is made up of 15 amino acids. Germline V CDR1 and CDR2: SGDLS, YYNGEE. V dropped 3 bases and J dropped 8; count of bases not matched to a gene: 10. Here the CDR3 reads CASSARQGLSDEQFF. Here the CDR3 DNA reads TGTGCCAGCAGCGCGAGACAGGGGTTGAGCGATGAGCAGTTCTTC. Full variable domain (rest looked up from reference TRBV9 and TRBJ2-1): DSGVTQTPKHLITATGQRVTLRCSPRSGDLSVYWYQQSLDQGLQFLIQYYNGEERAKGNILERFSAQQFPDLHSELNLSSLELGDSALYFCASSARQGLSDEQFFGPGTRLTVL.

This rearrangement joins TRBV27 to TRBJ2-2; TRBD2 matches 8 bases. This CDR3 is built from 16 residues. The germline gives CDR1 MNHEY, CDR2 SMNVEV (reference sequence). Unmatched junction bases numbered 4, after V lost 4 bases and J lost 0 bases. CDR3 DNA sequence: TGTGCCAGCAGTTCCACGGGGGGGGCGAACACCGGGGAGCTGTTTTTT. This translates into CASSSTGGANTGELFF.

The chain employs TRBV13 and TRBJ2-5, with 9 bases identical to TRBD2. The DNA end lines up better with TRBJ2-7; the J call may be wrong. The CDR3 contains 15 residues. CDR1 and CDR2 (germline): PRHDT, FYEKMQ (reference sequence). The CDR3 here is CASSPSGNRDYEQYF. The DNA for the CDR3 is TGTGCCAGCAGCCCTAGCGGGAATCGGGACTACGAGCAGTACTTC.

The chain has TRBV5-1 and TRBJ2-3; 11 nucleotides align to TRBD2. The J segment lost 4 bases and the V segment lost 0 bases, leaving 4 bases of the junction unmatched. This CDR3 is 16 amino acids long. From germline, CDR1 is SGHRS and CDR2 YFSETQ. The CDR3 here is CASSLALAGAPDTQYF. DNA of the CDR3: TGCGCCAGCAGCTTGGCACTAGCGGGAGCCCCAGATACGCAGTATTTT.

The chain is built from TRBV10-3 and TRBJ2-7; 13 nucleotides line up with TRBD2. The CDR3 sequence is 16 residues long. Losses at the gene ends were 2 bases for V and 4 bases for J; bases not matched to a gene: 5. CDR1 is ENHRY and CDR2 is SYGVKD in the germline V gene. The DNA of the CDR3 is TGTGCCATCAGTGAGCCCGGGACTAGCGGGACTTACGAGCAGTACTTC. Encoded protein: CAISEPGTSGTYEQYF.